Shown below are 18 T cell receptor beta chains from a single sample sequenced in a study of T cells in Graves' hyperthyroidism and ophthalmopathy. Template material for amplifying TCR beta CDR3 regions consisted of RNA transcripts. RT-PCR in the first round (using the HTBI primer set) targeted the TCR CDR3. TCRdb processed the multiplex PCR reads anew with MiXCR; each CDR3 protein has one entry. The sample holds some 350,000 distinct CDR3 sequences; 15% to 20% are singletons and the top ten take 3.7%. Sample: blood. Receptors originate from a woman between 18 and 29 years old with Graves' hyperthyroidism.

This clonotype was picked up many times. The chain carries TRBV29-1 and TRBJ2-2; D remains unclear. CDR3 length: 13 residues. Germline V gene lookup returns CDR1 SQVTM and CDR2 ANQGSEA. Trimming stripped 3 bases from V and 1 base from J, with 6 bases between. CDR3 protein: CSVDVMNTGELFF. For the CDR3, the DNA is TGCAGCGTTGATGTTATGAACACCGGGGAGCTGTTTTTT.

This clonotype was detected ten times or more. This chain joins TRBV6-1 and TRBJ1-1, with D possibly being TRBD1 (5 bases). The CDR3 is made up of 14 amino acids. V was pared by 5 bases and J by 5 bases, with 15 bases between. CDR1 and CDR2 (germline): MNHNS, SASEGT. CDR3 loop: CASSPNLGGTEAFF. The CDR3 nucleotides are TGTGCCAGCAGTCCAAATCTTGGGGGAACTGAAGCTTTCTTT.

The sample holds many counts of this clonotype. This chain joins TRBV11-2 and TRBJ2-2; tentatively, D is TRBD1 (6 bases). CDR1 is SGHAT, CDR2 FQNNGV, per germline. The CDR3 has 17 residues. Trimming cost V 5 bases and J 2 bases, with 18 bases left between them. DNA for the CDR3: TGTGCCAGCAGCCGCCCCCAGGGGATGGGCAACACCGGGGAGCTGTTTTTT. This sequence encodes CASSRPQGMGNTGELFF.

At least ten counts were recorded for this clonotype. This chain uses TRBV7-9 with TRBJ1-1; D unclear. The CDR3 extends over 15 amino acids. V was shortened by 0 bases and J by 1 base, with 9 bases between the two germline ends. Germline lookup yields CDR1 SEHNR and CDR2 FQNEAQ (reference sequence). The CDR3 is CASSLARVPNTEAFF. In nucleotides, the CDR3 is TGTGCCAGCAGCTTAGCGCGGGTCCCGAACACTGAAGCTTTCTTT.

In this sample, this clonotype turned up many times. The rearrangement links TRBV11-2 to TRBJ1-5, with D hard to call. Germline CDR1 SGHAT, CDR2 FQNNGV. The CDR3 is made up of 13 amino acids. Deletions cut 5 bases from V and 9 bases from J, with 14 bases between. As DNA, the CDR3 is TGTGCCAGCAGCGACGGGCCCTCACCGCCCCAGCATTTT. Its translation is CASSDGPSPPQHF.

This clonotype was seen many times. This sequence joins TRBV2 and TRBJ2-3; possible D gene TRBD2, 6 bases. V gave up 8 bases and J gave up 0 bases, with 9 bases separating them. The CDR3 length is 13 residues. Germline CDR1 and CDR2: SNHLY and FYNNEI. CDR3 region: CASAGLSTDTQYF. In nucleotides, the CDR3 is TGTGCCAGCGCGGGGCTTAGCACAGATACGCAGTATTTT.

This clonotype was recorded many times. This sequence joins TRBV6-1 and TRBJ1-1, with 7 bases that match TRBD1. This CDR3 region has 14 residues. V shed 11 bases and J 1 base; nucleotides not matched to a gene: 10. CDR1 is MNHNS, CDR2 SASEGT, per germline. CDR3 nucleotides: TGTGCCTCGTGGGCCAGGGGGAGGAACACTGAAGCTTTCTTT. It yields the protein CASWARGRNTEAFF.

This clonotype was observed at least ten times. The gene calls are TRBV15 and TRBJ2-7; perhaps D is TRBD1 or TRBD2 (7 bases each). This CDR3 is built from 17 residues. CDR1 is LNHNV, CDR2 YYDKDF, per germline (reference sequence). The V and J ends lost 0 bases and 3 bases respectively, with 18 bases between them. The CDR3 DNA follows: TGTGCCACCAGCAGAGATTCCAACAAGCGGGACAGCTACGAGCAGTACTTC. It yields the protein CATSRDSNKRDSYEQYF.

This clonotype came up many times. The V gene is TRBV6-4, the J gene TRBJ1-2, with D uncertain. The CDR3 is 13 residues long. With 3 bases removed from V and 0 bases from J, the gap between germline ends came to 5 bases. Germline V gene sequence: CDR1 MRHNA, CDR2 SNTAGT. The CDR3 region has the DNA TGTGCCAGCAGTGAAGTGCCTAACTATGGCTACACCTTC. As protein: CASSEVPNYGYTF.

The chain couples TRBV7-9 to TRBJ2-2, with no clear D. V lost 2 bases, J lost 8 bases, and 3 bases lay in between. CDR3 size: 11 residues. Germline CDR1 and CDR2: SEHNR and FQNEAQ (reference sequence). The CDR3 DNA sequence: TGTGCCAGCAGCTTATTAGGGGAGCTGTTTTTT. Translation: CASSLLGELFF.

This clonotype appeared many times. J is TRBJ2-7 and V is TRBV20-1; 8 nucleotides line up with TRBD2. Germline trimming cut 6 bases from V and 6 bases from J; bases unmatched to any gene: 10. The CDR3 runs to 13 residues. Germline V lookup: CDR1 DFQATT, CDR2 SNEGSKA (reference sequence). The CDR3 spells CSAGGGGPLEQYF. As DNA, the CDR3 is TGCAGTGCCGGCGGCGGGGGGCCACTCGAGCAGTACTTC.

This clonotype came up many times. The chain employs TRBV12-3 or TRBV12-4 and TRBJ2-7; D may be TRBD1 or TRBD2 (5 bases each). The CDR3 spans 14 residues. The V gene lost 3 bases and the J gene lost 4 bases, with 13 bases spanning the gap. Here the CDR3 DNA reads TGTGCCAGCAGTTTCGCCCAGGGACCTTACGAGCAGTACTTC. Protein product: CASSFAQGPYEQYF.

This clonotype was counted many times. The rearrangement joins TRBV12-3 or TRBV12-4 to TRBJ1-5, with D possibly TRBD1 on 6 matching bases. V was clipped by 6 bases and J by 4 bases, with 13 bases between them. This CDR3 is built from 14 residues. CDR3 in DNA: TGTGCCAGCAGCCCACAGGGAGGGAATCAGCCCCAGCATTTT. It encodes CASSPQGGNQPQHF.

This clonotype was seen a handful of times. This chain connects TRBV13 to TRBJ1-1; a weak D match, TRBD1 (6 bases). Between the trimmed V and J ends, which lost 0 bases and 4 bases, there was a span of 12 bases. This CDR3 has 15 residues. The germline V gene has CDR1 PRHDT and CDR2 FYEKMQ (reference sequence). Here the CDR3 reads CASSLGSGAVTEAFF. Here the CDR3 DNA reads TGTGCCAGCAGCTTAGGATCAGGGGCAGTCACTGAAGCTTTCTTT.

This clonotype has ten or more counts. The rearrangement links TRBV7-2 to TRBJ1-2, with TRBD1 matching over 8 bases. Germline trimming cut 1 base from V and 5 bases from J; bases unmatched to any gene: 3. The CDR3 has 14 residues. The germline CDR1 and CDR2 sequences are SGHTA and FQGNSA. The CDR3, as DNA: TGTGCCAGCAGCTTAGTCGGGACAGGATATGGCTACACCTTC. It translates to CASSLVGTGYGYTF.

This clonotype showed up just a few times. The CDR3 loop reads CASSLITHTEAFF. DNA for the CDR3: TGTGCCAGCAGCTTAATAACCCACACTGAAGCTTTCTTT. The chain has TRBV11-1 and TRBJ1-1; no reliable D call. Per the germline V gene, CDR1 is SGHAT and CDR2 is FQDESV (reference sequence). This CDR3 is 13 amino acids long. V was pared by 2 bases and J by 3 bases, with 7 bases between.

This clonotype occurred many times. This sequence joins TRBV28 and TRBJ2-6, with D maybe TRBD2 (6 bases). CDR3 length: 17 residues. Looked up from germline, CDR1 is MDHEN and CDR2 is SYDVKM. The V end was cut by 2 bases, the J end by 3 bases, with 14 bases between. The CDR3, as DNA: TGTGCCAGCAGTTTAGGCGGGGTTCCCAGTGGGGCCAACGTCCTGACTTTC. This encodes CASSLGGVPSGANVLTF.

This clonotype was found many times. The V call is TRBV11-2, the J call TRBJ2-7, with TRBD1 as a possible D gene (6 bases). V dropped 4 bases and J dropped 3 bases, with 19 bases sitting between them. The length of the CDR3 is 16 residues. Germline CDR1 and CDR2: SGHAT and FQNNGV. For the CDR3, the DNA is TGTGCCAGCAGCTCCCCCAAGGTACGGACAGACTACGAGCAGTACTTC. Protein product: CASSSPKVRTDYEQYF.